Sequencing of this T cell receptor (beta chain) was carried out in a study of CXCR3-negative and CXCR3-positive naive CD8 T cells. The germline V gene encodes CDR1 SQVTM and CDR2 ANQGSEA. The CDR3 contains 14 residues. General observations from the study: A higher hydrophobicity marked the TRB CDR3s of CXCR3-positive naive cells versus CXCR3-negative naive cells.

It was by 5' RACE with UMI labels that the TRB cDNA libraries were prepared. Reanalyzing the 5' RACE reads, TCRdb keeps one entry per CDR3 protein, without DNA. The sample holds tens of thousands of distinct CDR3 sequences. Worth noting for this clonotype: Its target is not known.

Material for sequencing was naive CXCR3+ CD8+ T cells from blood. This sample's subset: CD45RO-CCR7+CD27+CD95- naive CD8+ T cells expressing CXCR3 (TNR3+). This receptor was identified in a human donor in good health. Some clones in this sample may be carry-over from other donors' samples. The chain carries TRBV29-1 and TRBJ2-5; TCRdb reports TRBD1, a call that lacks DNA to check it against. CDR3 sequence: CSVETPLTQETQYF.